The source of this T cell receptor (beta chain) is a study of identical twins. This CDR3 comprises 16 residues. V was pared by 3 bases and J by 0 bases, with 12 bases between. Germline loops: CDR1 SGHDN, CDR2 FVKESK. TCRdb redid the calling of the 5' RACE reads with MiXCR, one entry per CDR3 protein. This sample has under 500,000 distinct CDR3 sequences, with about 13% found just once. This clonotype appeared a few times. These data were likewise used in another study, on yellow fever vaccine responses in identical twins.

V and J are TRBV14 and TRBJ2-1, with no clear D. The source is a woman between 18 and 29 years old in good health. Sequencing used CD4+ T cells sorted from blood. Here the CDR3 reads CASSHETWSSYNEQFF. CDR3 DNA sequence: TGTGCCAGCAGCCACGAGACATGGAGCTCCTACAATGAGCAGTTCTTC.